This T cell receptor beta chain was sequenced for a study of spatial heterogeneity in lung cancer (dated by TCRdb to between 2019 and 2020). As for the study more broadly: Beta-chain transcripts were consistently detected in greater numbers than alpha-chain transcripts, which likely reflects a higher abundance of beta-chain transcripts. TCR transcript counts in tumor regions correlated strongly with a T cell transcriptional module score from matched bulk RNA-seq. In the raw uncorrected reads, each unique combination of TCR and UMI appeared more than ten times on average. TCR alpha and beta repertoires were quantitatively compared across multiple tumor regions, matched nontumor lung and blood in non-small cell lung cancer. Nonsynonymous mutation counts, determined by whole-exome sequencing of tumor tissue, were related to features of the TCR repertoire. Both alpha and beta chains were TCR-sequenced in samples taken at surgery, namely 220 tumor regions, 64 matched nontumor lung samples and 50 to 60 PBMC samples. The study at large found these results: A correlation was observed between the number of expanded intratumoral alpha and beta TCRs and the tumor nonsynonymous mutation count. Additional single-cell paired TCR alpha and beta sequencing was considered necessary to confirm, at a functional level, the hypothesis that regional TCRs recognize regional mutations. The count of ubiquitous expanded TCRs correlated with the count of ubiquitous nonsynonymous mutations, and the count of regional expanded TCRs correlated with the count of regional nonsynonymous mutations. Estimated TCR-seq coverage of tumor T cells was only approximately 7.4% for alpha chains and approximately 14% for beta chains.

The method behind the library was 5' RACE. The instrument was a NextSeq 500. In the TCR library protocol, a unique molecular identifier was attached to each TCR cDNA molecule so that PCR and sequencing errors could be corrected. Per the source publication's procedure: TCR identification, UMI-based error correction and CDR3 extraction were all carried out with Decombinator tools. Expanded TCRs were defined as those above a frequency of 2 per 1,000, corresponding to the top 1% of the tumor frequency distribution. Expanded tumor TCRs statistically deemed absent (corrected P<0.05) from at least one tumor region were classed as regional, and all other expanded tumor TCRs were classed as ubiquitous. Renyi diversity was computed with the R vegan package after each repertoire had been subsampled 100 times to 5,000 TCRs. CDR3 similarity networks were built from amino acid triplet string-kernel similarity, connecting CDR3s with pairwise similarity above 0.82. The public sequencing data were trimmed at Q25 with fastp and processed into clonotypes with MiXCR by TCRdb, which kept only in-frame beta chains. Entries are consolidated by CDR3 protein sequence, retaining the most common genes and DNA. The V and J calls shown here were made by TCRdb, not taken from the authors' results. The sample table holds around 26,000 distinct CDR3 sequences, of which 8% to 10% were seen once. The leading ten clones occupy about 7.7% of the sample.

This clonotype was seen repeatedly, ten times or more. What this receptor recognizes is not known. Per-nucleotide qualities are absent, and no much larger clonotype sits a single base away. Read against the paper, the sample's time point label means: sample taken at primary tumor resection. Donors were around 71 patients with early-stage, untreated non-small cell lung cancer from the lung TRACERx cohort. Whole RNA extracted from tumor and nontumor lung tissue, or from cryopreserved PBMC samples, was used for TCR sequencing without cell sorting. Only patients with enough RNA available from two or more tumor regions were chosen for TCR sequencing. Before selection, tumor and adjacent nontumor lung specimens were reviewed by a lung pathologist. Sequenced material: lung tumor tissue, taken at surgery. The clonotype comes from a male donor with early-stage non-small cell lung cancer.

The CDR3 has the sequence CASSTRGGTEQYF. The DNA sequence is as follows: TGTGCCAGCAGTACCCGGGGGGGGACCGAGCAGTACTTC. The sequence links TRBV6-5 to TRBJ2-7; 8 of the junction bases match TRBD2. Trimming takes 5 bases off V and 6 bases off J; junction bases not matched to a gene: 6. CDR1 and CDR2 (MNHEY, SVGAGI) derive from the germline V gene. The CDR3 sequence holds 13 residues, the cysteine and phenylalanine included. The entry retains the CDR3 DNA only, 39 bases that are in frame from base 1.